This T cell receptor (beta chain) is drawn from a study of regulatory T cells in long-lasting Graves disease. This clonotype appeared a few times. Germline CDR1 is SGHRS and CDR2 is YFSETQ. There are 18 residues in the CDR3. The ends lost 0 bases at V and 4 bases at J; junction bases unmatched: 9. Time point given: newly diagnosed GD, antithyroid drugs for less than 3 months. RNA extracted from PBMCs served as the sequencing template. CDR3-region Arm-PCR and iRepertoire HTBI primers produced the TCR beta libraries. TCRdb reanalysed the multiplex PCR reads using MiXCR and keeps one entry per CDR3 protein. The repertoire holds a few hundred thousand distinct CDR3 sequences, around 19% seen once, with 11% to 15% in the top ten. In addition, the sample was reused for a study of T cells in Graves' hyperthyroidism and ophthalmopathy. From that paper: Carried out on the TCR CDR3, a first-round RT-PCR used the HTBI primer set.

The receptor was isolated from a woman younger than 45 with Graves disease. This chain connects TRBV5-1 to TRBJ1-6; 8 bases match TRBD1. Here the sequenced sample was peripheral blood mononuclear cells (PBMCs), taken at new diagnosis, from a patient treated with antithyroid drugs. The CDR3 bases are TGCGCCAGCAGCTTGGAACCCCTCGGACAGGGATATAATTCACCCCTCCACTTT. It specifies CASSLEPLGQGYNSPLHF. The full variable domain, in which reference TRBV5-1 and TRBJ1-6 provide the parts outside the CDR3, is KAGVTQTPRYLIKTRGQQVTLSCSPISGHRSVSWYQQTPGQGLQFLFEYFSETQRNKGNFPGRFSGRQFSNSRSEMNVSTLELGDSALYLCASSLEPLGQGYNSPLHFGNGTRLTVT.